Reported below is one TCR beta chain. The antigen is unknown. The data originate from a study of shared clonotypes between healthy human individuals. About the study: Per donor, CD8 memory used one plate, CD8 naive used two, CD4 memory used three and CD4 naive used three.

Study results and limitations: Blood alone was sampled, and tissue repertoires likely differ.

Only in-frame clones appear in the TCRdb table, and some are missing; sequencing was by immunoSEQ multiplex PCR. Of fewer than 100,000 clones in the sample, about two thirds are singletons; the top ten hold less than 55%. Germline-derived CDR1 and CDR2 are MNHEY and SVGAGI. V was trimmed by 2 bases and J by 1 base, leaving 11 bases between them. This CDR3 contains 16 residues. V usage is TRBV6-5 and J usage is TRBJ2-2; tentatively, D is TRBD1 or TRBD2 (5 bases each). The sample consisted of memory CD8+ T cells sorted from blood. Subset described: CD45RO+ cells pooled with CCR7-negative TemRA cells. The receptor was derived from a young man in good health. CDR3 coding DNA: TGTGCCAGCAGTTACCCGGGACCGCAGAACACCGGGGAGCTGTTTTTT. It specifies CASSYPGPQNTGELFF.